A few counts support the clone carrying this T cell receptor beta chain. Its antigen is not known. This sample was included in a study of beta chain features in type 1 diabetes. Study results and limitations: TCRB CDR3s were moderately but significantly shorter in Type 1 diabetes patients in all four CD4+ subsets. Insertions at VDJ junctions were less frequent in type 1 diabetes patients. These patients also deleted more nucleotides at the same junctions.

The CDR3 spans 17 residues. Germline loops: CDR1 SGDLS, CDR2 YYNGEE. V lost 0 bases, J lost 2 bases, and 10 bases stayed unmatched. Expressed TCRB transcripts were sequenced after all isolated RNA was converted to cDNA. Sequencing of naive, central memory and regulatory T cell samples gave an average of about 3.7 million reads. Repertoires were generated with immunoSEQ multiplex PCR, while TCRdb's copy carries only in-frame clones and drops some. The sample has hundreds of thousands of clones, approximately 16% seen once. The TCR sequence derives from a man aged 18-30 years with type 1 diabetes. The rearrangement uses TRBV9 and TRBJ2-5, with 7 nucleotides matching TRBD2. Sequencing was performed on naive CD4+ T cells from blood. CDR3: CASSVALVGGGQETQYF. The CDR3 DNA reads as TGTGCCAGCAGCGTAGCTCTGGTGGGCGGGGGACAAGAGACCCAGTACTTC.